This T cell receptor beta chain is from a study of blood T cell repertoires in COVID-19. For the study at large: COVID-19 samples from acute and convalescent phases originated in the United States, Italy and Spain.

Germline V gene data show CDR1 as SGHTA and CDR2 as FQGNSA. CDR3 length: 16 residues. The J segment lost 0 bases and the V segment lost 2 bases, leaving 2 bases of the junction unmatched. In the original analysis: Amplifying reference gene primers gave estimates of nucleated cell counts. The method was immunoSEQ multiplex PCR; TCRdb's version includes in-frame clones alone and lacks a portion of them. That table is the source of V, J and clone size, and D and trimming were worked out from the DNA. Of some 170,000 clones in the sample, about nine tenths were seen once. The sequenced sample was peripheral blood. The clonotype originates from a woman between 45 and 60 years old with acute or convalescent COVID-19. V and J are TRBV7-2 and TRBJ2-2; 8 bases agree with TRBD2. CDR3 sequence: CASSLKGLANTGELFF. As DNA, the CDR3 is TGTGCCAGCAGCTTAAAGGGACTAGCGAACACCGGGGAGCTGTTTTTT.